A single sample is the source of the 5 T cell receptor beta chains below, sequenced in a study of tumor-infiltrating lymphocytes in primary liver carcinoma. The investigators made TCR beta cDNA from around 530 ng total RNA, using a constant-region primer. Three nested multiplex PCR rounds, a slightly modified ARM-PCR, produced the libraries for TCR beta. The study ran its first two PCR rounds for approximately 11 cycles each, using TRBV1-TRBV30 forward primers and a C-beta reverse primer. Each CDR3 protein gets one entry after TCRdb re-called the multiplex PCR reads with MiXCR. The sample includes 150,000 to 200,000 distinct CDR3 sequences, roughly 61% of them seen just once. Unsorted whole blood served as the source of blood RNA, and germline DNA was extracted as well. The specimen sequenced was peripheral blood. The receptors were sampled from a woman aged 55 to 70 with primary liver carcinoma and hepatitis B virus infection.

Note on this clonotype: Its ends do not fully match the called genes, so a read error is possible. The chain uses TRBV6-1 and TRBJ1-6; 9 nucleotides agree with TRBD1. This CDR3 spans 18 amino acids. Germline values: CDR1 MNHNS, CDR2 SASEGT. The CDR3 nucleotides read TGTGCCATCAGTGAAGCTTTGACAGGGGGATTTCGGAAATCACCCCTCCACTTT. Protein product: CAISEALTGGFRKSPLHF.

With regard to this clonotype: This clone may be a read error of a much larger clone one base away. This rearrangement joins TRBV12-3 or TRBV12-4 to TRBJ2-7; 12 bases match TRBD2. The trim removed 5 bases at V and 3 bases at J, leaving 8 bases unmatched. The CDR3 totals 16 residues. Here the CDR3 reads CASSVRLAGALYEQYF. The CDR3 nucleotides are TGTGCCAGCAGTGTTCGACTAGCGGGAGCCCTCTACGAGCAGTACTTC.

V gene TRBV2 combines with J gene TRBJ1-4; tentatively, D is TRBD1 (5 bases). Trimming took 4 bases from V and 7 from J, leaving 13 bases between them. This CDR3 has 14 residues. Germline CDR1 is SNHLY and CDR2 is FYNNEI. This chain's CDR3 is CASSAGTLGEKLFF. DNA of the CDR3: TGTGCCAGCAGTGCCGGGACCCTGGGTGAAAAACTGTTTTTT.

Concerning this clonotype: One end of the junction does not line up with germline, which may come from a read error. CDR3 coding DNA: TGTGCCAGCGGAAACACTGAAGCTCTCTTT. This translates into CASGNTEALF. This rearrangement joins TRBV7-9 to TRBJ1-1; D gene ambiguous. CDR3 length: 10 residues. CDR1 SEHNR and CDR2 FQNEAQ come from the germline V gene (reference sequence).

This clonotype was observed a few times. A clone one base away is much larger, so this may be a read error. This chain connects TRBV5-6 to TRBJ1-6; 7 nucleotides agree with TRBD1. Germline lookup yields CDR1 SGHDT and CDR2 YYEEEE. CDR3 length: 14 amino acids. In DNA, the CDR3 is TGTGCCAGCAGCTGGGGGACAGAGGTTTCACCCCTCCGCTTT. Translating it yields CASSWGTEVSPLRF.